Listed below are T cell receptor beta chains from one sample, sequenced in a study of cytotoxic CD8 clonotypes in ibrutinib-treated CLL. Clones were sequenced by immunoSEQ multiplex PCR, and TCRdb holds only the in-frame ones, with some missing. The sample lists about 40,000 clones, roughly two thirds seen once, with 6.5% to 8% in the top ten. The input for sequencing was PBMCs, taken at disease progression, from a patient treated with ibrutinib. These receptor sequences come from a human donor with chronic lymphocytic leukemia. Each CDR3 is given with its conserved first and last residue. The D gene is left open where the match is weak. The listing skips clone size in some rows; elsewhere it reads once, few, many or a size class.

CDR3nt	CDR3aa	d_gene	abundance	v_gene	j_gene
TGTGCTAGCAGCTTACTAGGGCAAGAGACCCAGTACTTC	CASSLLGQETQYF	-	-	TRBV7-7	TRBJ2-5
TGTGCCTGGAGTGTAGGGACACCTGGGAGGCAGCCCCAGCATTTT	CAWSVGTPGRQPQHF	-	-	TRBV30	TRBJ1-5
TGTGCCAGCAGCCTAGGGCTCCCTAGCTACGAGCAGTACTTC	CASSLGLPSYEQYF	-	few	TRBV27	TRBJ2-7
TGTGCCAGCAGCTTAGTCCCTGGCGGGGCCAACGTCCTGACTTTC	CASSLVPGGANVLTF	-	-	TRBV7-8	TRBJ2-6
TGTGCCAGCAGCCCCCGGGTGGCCGGCAGGGGGCAATTTGGAAACACCATATATTTT	CASSPRVAGRGQFGNTIYF	TRBD1	-	TRBV4-2	TRBJ1-3
TGTGCTAGCAGCTTATCGGACGGCCTAGAGCAGTACTTC	CASSLSDGLEQYF	-	-	TRBV7-7	TRBJ2-7
TGTGCCAGCAGTCCGCGGGACAGGGGGCGGGGCACTGAAGCTTTCTTT	CASSPRDRGRGTEAFF	TRBD1	once	TRBV27	TRBJ1-1
TGTGCCAGCAGCTTAGATGGGAGCGGGAGTATCGATGAGCAGTTCTTC	CASSLDGSGSIDEQFF	TRBD2	-	TRBV11-2	TRBJ2-1
TGTGCCAGCAGGCGGGTCCTTTCCGGCTACACCTTC	CASRRVLSGYTF	-	-	TRBV7-9	TRBJ1-2
TGCGCCAGCAGCTCCCTAGCGGGAGGGCCTCTCGAGCAGTACTTC	CASSSLAGGPLEQYF	TRBD2	once	TRBV5-1	TRBJ2-7